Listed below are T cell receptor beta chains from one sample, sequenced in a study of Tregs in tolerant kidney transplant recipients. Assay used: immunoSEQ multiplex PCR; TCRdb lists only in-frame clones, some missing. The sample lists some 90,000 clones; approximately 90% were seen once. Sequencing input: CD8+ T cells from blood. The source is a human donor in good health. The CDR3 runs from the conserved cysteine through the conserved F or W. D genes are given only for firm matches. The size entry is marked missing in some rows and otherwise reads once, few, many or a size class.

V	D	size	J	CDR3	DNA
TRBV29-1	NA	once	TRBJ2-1	CSVDPGTYNEQFF	TGCAGCGTTGACCCAGGGACGTACAATGAGCAGTTCTTC
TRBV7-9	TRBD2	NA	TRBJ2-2	CASWEGLSTGELFF	TGTGCCAGCTGGGAGGGGTTGAGCACCGGGGAGCTGTTTTTT
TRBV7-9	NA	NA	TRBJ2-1	CASSASGEEQFF	TGTGCCAGCAGCGCCTCTGGGGAAGAGCAGTTCTTC
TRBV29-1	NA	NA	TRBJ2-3	CSVEGAGLSGQYF	TGCAGCGTTGAGGGGGCAGGGCTCAGCGGGCAGTATTTT
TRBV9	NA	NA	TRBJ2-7	CASSVGGDLAYEQYF	TGTGCCAGCAGCGTAGGCGGGGACCTGGCCTACGAGCAGTACTTC
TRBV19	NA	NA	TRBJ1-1	CASSPRDANTEAFF	TGTGCCAGTAGTCCCCGGGATGCGAACACTGAAGCTTTCTTT
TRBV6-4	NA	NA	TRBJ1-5	CASSPNPDRYNQPQHF	TGTGCCAGCAGTCCTAACCCCGACAGGTACAATCAGCCCCAGCATTTT
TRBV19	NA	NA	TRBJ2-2	CASSVPSDTGELFF	TGTGCCAGTAGTGTACCGTCAGACACCGGGGAGCTGTTTTTT
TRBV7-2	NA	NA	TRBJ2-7	CASSLVSLSYEQYF	TGTGCCAGCAGCTTAGTTAGCCTCTCCTACGAGCAGTACTTC
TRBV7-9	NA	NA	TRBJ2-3	CASSLMVLSADTQYF	TGTGCCAGCAGCTTAATGGTCCTGTCCGCAGATACGCAGTATTTT
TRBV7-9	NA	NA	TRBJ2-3	CASSSQGLTDTQYF	TGTGCCAGCAGCTCCCAGGGCCTCACAGATACGCAGTATTTT
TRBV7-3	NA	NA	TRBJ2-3	CASSLKAGTDTQYF	TGTGCCAGCAGCTTAAAGGCAGGTACAGATACGCAGTATTTT